The entry below describes one T cell receptor (beta chain). This sample was included in a study of T cell changes during pregnancy in multiple sclerosis. Germline assignment: CDR1 SGDLS and CDR2 YYNGEE. V lost 0 bases and J lost 1, with 10 bases in between. The CDR3 totals 16 residues. Only in-frame clones appear in the TCRdb table, and some are missing; sequencing was by immunoSEQ multiplex PCR. The sample carries approximately 71,000 clones, more than 90% recorded once. This receptor was taken from a female donor with multiple sclerosis, enrolled in a pregnancy study. The rearrangement links TRBV9 to TRBJ2-2; no clear D. The input for sequencing was peripheral blood, taken in the third trimester of pregnancy. The CDR3 DNA follows: TGTGCCAGCAGCGTAGCTTCTAGAGTGAACACCGGGGAGCTGTTTTTT. It yields the protein CASSVASRVNTGELFF.